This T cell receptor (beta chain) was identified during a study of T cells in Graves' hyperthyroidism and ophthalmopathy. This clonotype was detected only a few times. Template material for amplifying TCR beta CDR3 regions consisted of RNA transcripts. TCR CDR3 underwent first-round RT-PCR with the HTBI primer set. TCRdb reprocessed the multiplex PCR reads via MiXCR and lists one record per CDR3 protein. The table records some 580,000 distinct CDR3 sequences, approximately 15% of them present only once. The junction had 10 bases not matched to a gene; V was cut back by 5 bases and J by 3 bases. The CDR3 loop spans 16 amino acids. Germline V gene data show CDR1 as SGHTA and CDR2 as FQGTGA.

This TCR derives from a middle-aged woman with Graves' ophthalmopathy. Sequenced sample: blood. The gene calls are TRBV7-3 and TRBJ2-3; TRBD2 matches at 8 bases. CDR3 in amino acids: CASSRGAGEETDTQYF. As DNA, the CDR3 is TGTGCCAGCAGCCGGGGAGCGGGAGAAGAGACAGATACGCAGTATTTT. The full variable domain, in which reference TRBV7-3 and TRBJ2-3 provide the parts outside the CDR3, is GAGVSQTPSNKVTEKGKYVELRCDPISGHTALYWYRQSLGQGPEFLIYFQGTGAADDSGLPNDRFFAVRPEGSVSTLKIQRTERGDSAVYLCASSRGAGEETDTQYFGPGTRLTVL.